This T cell receptor (beta chain) was identified in a study of STAT5B mutations in CD4+ large granular lymphocyte leukemia. Whole-study findings and limits: Main leukemic clonotypes were patient-specific, but approximately 27% appeared at low frequency elsewhere. Without putative leukemic clones, patient CD4-sorted repertoires remained more clonal than healthy CD4+ repertoires. Compared with healthy controls (2/35), patient top clones favored TRBV06 (8/27).

With respect to this clone: Its antigen is still unknown.

Clones were read by immunoSEQ multiplex PCR, and TCRdb kept only the in-frame ones, dropping some. Counted here are 32,000 or so clones, approximately 80% occurring once; the ten biggest clones make up about 6.2%. The CDR3 sequence is 15 residues long. V was pared by 2 bases and J by 3 bases, with 3 bases of the junction left unmatched. The germline gives CDR1 SEHNR, CDR2 FQNEAQ (reference sequence). The chain uses TRBV7-9 and TRBJ2-1, with 8 bases that match TRBD2. Sequencing used CD4+ T cells from blood buffy coats. The TCR originated in a human donor in good health. CDR3: CASSLLRGVYNEQFF. The CDR3 DNA sequence: TGTGCCAGCAGCTTATTGCGGGGGGTCTACAATGAGCAGTTCTTC.